This T cell receptor beta chain was sequenced for a study of vaccination effects on CD4 cells after COVID-19. Study details: Samples that were drawn after vaccination came a median of 72 days after the second dose. A few million PBMC were seeded per well and grown in the presence of about 9.6 IU/ml IL-2 and about 10 ug/ml peptides. Study-wide results and caveats: Marked clonal contraction was seen in infection- and vaccine-induced clones late after vaccination.

Culture proceeded for more than nine days, and CD4+ T cells were then isolated. Participants completed two doses of the BNT162b2 or mRNA-1273 vaccine. The authors replaced half the medium with IL-2 medium on days 3 and 7. As concerns this clone: Its antigen is unknown. Other DNA sequences in this sample translate to the same CDR3.

Assay: immunoSEQ multiplex PCR; the TCRdb copy retains only in-frame clones and omits some. Counted here are tens of thousands of clones, around two thirds occurring once; the ten biggest clones make up around 2.2%. The specimen was CD4+ T cells from PBMCs cultured without peptide, collected after COVID-19 vaccination. The TCR sequence derives from a human donor who received a COVID-19 vaccine.

The CDR3 reads CASSQGLETQYF. The CDR3 DNA reads TGTGCCAGCAGCCAAGGACTGGAGACCCAGTACTTC. The chain carries TRBV3-1 (or the pseudogene TRBV3-2) and TRBJ2-5, with no clear D. Germline-derived CDR1 and CDR2 are LGHDT and YNNKEL (reference sequence). The CDR3 consists of 12 residues. V was clipped by 1 base and J by 5 bases, with 5 bases between them.